These 12 T cell receptor beta chains came from one sample sequenced in a study of T cell responses to AZD1222 COVID-19 vaccine. Using immunoSEQ multiplex PCR, the repertoire was profiled, and TCRdb retains in-frame clones only, with some absent. Here the sample spans about 130,000 clones, about 86% being singletons. This sample comprised peripheral blood, obtained on day 0 of AZD1222 vaccination. These receptors all come from an adult in good health.

V is TRBV5-1 and J is TRBJ1-4; 7 bases are a match to TRBD1. The junction had 5 bases not matched to a gene; V was cut back by 3 bases and J by 0 bases. CDR1 and CDR2 (germline): SGHRS, YFSETQ. The CDR3 is 16 residues long. CDR3 residues: CASSYTGAATNEKLFF. For the CDR3, the DNA is TGCGCCAGCAGCTACACAGGGGCTGCAACTAATGAAAAACTGTTTTTT.

Concerning this clone itself: This CDR3 is also generated by other DNA sequences in the sample. This sequence joins TRBV7-2 and TRBJ1-2; 9 bases are shared with TRBD1. V was pared by 5 bases and J by 6 bases, with 4 bases of the junction left unmatched. CDR3 length: 13 amino acids. Per germline, CDR1 SGHTA and CDR2 FQGNSA. Here the CDR3 reads CASSLQGADGYTF. The CDR3 DNA is TGTGCCAGCAGCCTACAGGGGGCCGATGGCTACACCTTC. The full variable domain, in which reference TRBV7-2 and TRBJ1-2 provide the parts outside the CDR3, is GAGVSQSPSNKVTEKGKDVELRCDPISGHTALYWYRQSLGQGLEFLIYFQGNSAPDKSGLPSDRFSAERTGGSVSTLTIQRTQQEDSAVYLCASSLQGADGYTFGSGTRLTVV.

The chain uses TRBV2 and TRBJ2-7; TRBD1 or TRBD2 may be the D gene (7 bases each). Germline V lookup: CDR1 SNHLY, CDR2 FYNNEI. Trimming pared 6 bases from V and 4 bases from J, leaving 13 bases between. CDR3 size: 13 residues. Written as DNA, the CDR3 is TGTGCCAGCAGAGCGGGACAGATATACGAGCAGTACTTC. Translation: CASRAGQIYEQYF. The complete variable domain, with remaining parts taken from reference TRBV2 and TRBJ2-7, reads EPEVTQTPSHQVTQMGQEVILRCVPISNHLYFYWYRQILGQKVEFLVSFYNNEISEKSEIFDDQFSVERPDGSNFTLKIRSTKLEDSAMYFCASRAGQIYEQYFGPGTRLTVT.

The chain has TRBV9 and TRBJ2-5; D perhaps matches TRBD1 (6 bases). This CDR3 comprises 14 residues. CDR1 and CDR2 (germline): SGDLS, YYNGEE. Between the trimmed V and J ends, which lost 4 bases and 4 bases, there was a span of 14 bases. The CDR3 is CASSWGRTPETQYF. The CDR3 DNA is TGTGCCAGCAGCTGGGGGCGGACCCCAGAGACCCAGTACTTC.

The rearrangement links TRBV5-1 to TRBJ1-1; D gene unclear. Between the trimmed V and J ends, which lost 5 bases and 4 bases, there was a span of 12 bases. The CDR3 spans 13 residues. Germline assignment: CDR1 SGHRS and CDR2 YFSETQ. The CDR3 region has the DNA TGCGCCAGCAGGGAGGCCCCGGGCACTGAAGCTTTCTTT. It codes for CASREAPGTEAFF.

The chain combines TRBV18 with TRBJ1-1; TRBD1 aligns across 7 bases. The J segment lost 0 bases and the V segment lost 3 bases, leaving 4 bases of the junction unmatched. Germline loops: CDR1 KGHSH, CDR2 LQKENI. The CDR3 runs to 15 residues. The CDR3 spells CASSPGQAVNTEAFF. The CDR3, as DNA: TGTGCCAGCTCACCCGGACAGGCCGTGAACACTGAAGCTTTCTTT. The whole variable domain, remainder taken from reference TRBV18 and TRBJ1-1, is NAGVMQNPRHLVRRRGQEARLRCSPMKGHSHVYWYRQLPEEGLKFMVYLQKENIIDESGMPKERFSAEFPKEGPSILRIQQVVRGDSAAYFCASSPGQAVNTEAFFGQGTRLTVV.

The chain uses TRBV2 and TRBJ1-5, with D uncertain. CDR1 is SNHLY, CDR2 FYNNEI, per germline. V gave up 4 bases and J gave up 6 bases, with 7 bases separating them. This CDR3 is built from 12 residues. The CDR3 spells CASSGEIQPQHF. The CDR3 nucleotides are TGTGCCAGCAGTGGCGAAATTCAGCCCCAGCATTTT.

V is TRBV24-1 and J is TRBJ2-5; D may match TRBD1 or TRBD2 (5 bases each). The length of the CDR3 is 16 residues. Per the germline V gene, CDR1 is KGHDR and CDR2 is SFDVKD. Trimming took off 3 bases at V and 1 base at J, with 14 bases between the two ends. The CDR3 coding sequence is TGTGCCACCAGTGATATCCCGGGACGTACCCAAGAGACCCAGTACTTC. Translated: CATSDIPGRTQETQYF.

V gene TRBV2 combines with J gene TRBJ1-2; D gene ambiguous. There are 15 residues in the CDR3. Germline V gene lookup returns CDR1 SNHLY and CDR2 FYNNEI. The ends were cut back, 6 bases at V and 6 bases at J, with 20 bases in the middle. CDR3 protein: CASRELSGSRHGYTF. In DNA, the CDR3 is TGTGCCAGCAGAGAACTCTCGGGGAGTCGTCATGGCTACACCTTC. The variable domain in full, completed from reference TRBV2 and TRBJ1-2, reads EPEVTQTPSHQVTQMGQEVILRCVPISNHLYFYWYRQILGQKVEFLVSFYNNEISEKSEIFDDQFSVERPDGSNFTLKIRSTKLEDSAMYFCASRELSGSRHGYTFGSGTRLTVV.

V is TRBV21-1 and J is TRBJ1-5; TRBD1, the table's D call, lacks a check against the DNA. TRBV21-1 is described as a pseudogene. The CDR3 is 15 residues long. CDR3 nucleotide sequence: TGTGCCAGCAACAGACTGGGACAGGGGAAGAGTCGCCAGCATTTT. This encodes CASNRLGQGKSRQHF.

This chain joins TRBV20-1 and TRBJ2-7; no reliable D call. V was trimmed by 3 bases and J by 2 bases, leaving 14 bases between them. CDR1 DFQATT and CDR2 SNEGSKA come from the germline V gene (reference sequence). CDR3 length: 14 amino acids. In DNA, the CDR3 is TGCAGTGCTAGTCGCGTGGAAAACCCCTACGAGCAGTACTTC. Translation: CSASRVENPYEQYF.

The chain links TRBV18 to TRBJ2-7, with 9 bases lining up with TRBD2. With V trimmed by 10 bases and J by 3 bases, 13 bases remained unmatched. Germline V lookup: CDR1 KGHSH, CDR2 LQKENI. This CDR3 has 15 residues. CDR3 bases: TGTGCCACCCGGTTTGGCGGGAGGGGACACTACGAGCAGTACTTC. Its protein is CATRFGGRGHYEQYF.